This passage covers 15 T cell receptor beta chains from one sample sequenced in a study of blood T cell repertoires in COVID-19. Repertoires were generated with immunoSEQ multiplex PCR, while TCRdb's copy carries only in-frame clones and drops some. This sample has some 100,000 clones; approximately 89% occur once, and the top ten carry around 10%. The sample taken for sequencing was peripheral blood. The receptor set was obtained from a woman between 25 and 40 years old with acute or convalescent COVID-19.

V is TRBV15 and J is TRBJ2-6; D might be TRBD2 (5 bases). This CDR3 is built from 15 residues. Trimming took 4 bases from V and 0 from J, leaving 7 bases between them. Germline-derived CDR1 and CDR2 are LNHNV and YYDKDF (reference sequence). The CDR3 protein is CATSNLASGANVLTF. CDR3 DNA sequence: TGTGCCACCAGCAATCTAGCCTCTGGGGCCAACGTCCTGACTTTC.

The J gene is TRBJ1-5, the V gene TRBV11-2; TRBD1 matches at 8 bases. Looked up from germline, CDR1 is SGHAT and CDR2 is FQNNGV. J lost 2 bases, V lost 1 base, and 7 bases had no gene match. The CDR3 is made up of 17 amino acids. The CDR3 loop reads CASSLGGQGVGNQPQHF. For the CDR3, the DNA is TGTGCCAGCAGCTTAGGAGGACAGGGAGTGGGCAATCAGCCCCAGCATTTT. Full variable domain (missing parts from reference TRBV11-2 and TRBJ1-5): EAGVAQSPRYKIIEKRQSVAFWCNPISGHATLYWYQQILGQGPKLLIQFQNNGVVDDSQLPKDRFSAERLKGVDSTLKIQPAKLEDSAVYLCASSLGGQGVGNQPQHFGDGTRLSIL.

This sequence joins TRBV7-9 and TRBJ1-2; 7 bases agree with TRBD1. CDR3 length equals 13 residues. V lost 1 base to trimming and J lost 4 bases; unmatched junction nucleotides: 0. Germline V CDR1 and CDR2: SEHNR, FQNEAQ (reference sequence). CDR3: CASSLGDSYGYTF. DNA of the CDR3: TGTGCCAGCAGCTTAGGGGACAGCTATGGCTACACCTTC.

The rearrangement joins TRBV4-1 to TRBJ2-7; D call uncertain. CDR1 MGHRA and CDR2 YSYEKL come from the germline V gene. This CDR3 comprises 13 residues. Trimming stripped 3 bases from V and 0 bases from J, with 6 bases between. The CDR3 bases are TGCGCCAGCAGCCACCCGGGCTCCTACGAGCAGTACTTC. It encodes CASSHPGSYEQYF.

CDR3 loop: CASSARGSGESGYTF. The CDR3 nucleotides are TGTGCCAGCAGCGCCCGCGGGTCAGGGGAGAGTGGCTACACCTTC. V usage is TRBV7-8 and J usage is TRBJ1-2, with D possibly matching TRBD1 (6 bases). From germline, CDR1 is SGHVS and CDR2 FQNEAQ. The CDR3 totals 15 residues. The germline V and J ends were trimmed by 5 bases and 7 bases, with 20 bases remaining between them.

This chain joins TRBV9 and TRBJ2-6; D not resolved. V lost 0 bases and J lost 0, with 10 bases in between. Germline values: CDR1 SGDLS, CDR2 YYNGEE. This CDR3 has 17 amino acids. The CDR3 DNA is TGTGCCAGCAGCGTAGAGTGGCAGAACTCTGGGGCCAACGTCCTGACTTTC. This codes for CASSVEWQNSGANVLTF.

The chain couples TRBV5-1 to TRBJ2-3; perhaps TRBD1 as D (5 bases). V lost 4 bases and J lost 2, with 17 bases in between. Germline V gene lookup returns CDR1 SGHRS and CDR2 YFSETQ. The CDR3 has 16 residues. The CDR3 loop reads CASSPPRVLTTDTQYF. Written as DNA, the CDR3 is TGCGCCAGCAGCCCGCCCAGGGTCCTAACCACAGATACGCAGTATTTT.

The rearrangement links TRBV6-5 to TRBJ2-5; maybe TRBD2 (5 bases). The CDR3 runs to 13 residues. Germline loops: CDR1 MNHEY, CDR2 SVGAGI. V lost 7 bases and J lost 5, with 14 bases in between. CDR3 coding DNA: TGTGCCAGCACCCAGCGGAGGTTTGAGACCCAGTACTTC. This encodes CASTQRRFETQYF.

V and J are TRBV19 and TRBJ1-5; D is possibly TRBD1 (6 bases). Trimming shortened V by 6 bases and J by 0 bases, and 12 bases separated the two germline ends. Germline V gene sequence: CDR1 LNHDA, CDR2 SQIVND (reference sequence). The CDR3 length is 15 residues. CDR3 region: CASRDSFGSNQPQHF. CDR3 in DNA: TGTGCCAGTAGGGACAGTTTTGGTAGCAATCAGCCCCAGCATTTT.

The V and J genes are TRBV28 and TRBJ2-7; D is possibly TRBD2 (5 bases). CDR3 length equals 14 residues. The germline gives CDR1 MDHEN, CDR2 SYDVKM. V shed 6 bases and J shed 2 bases, with 14 bases lying between them. CDR3 coding DNA: TGTGCCAGCAGCCTCCGGACGGGGACCTACGAGCAGTACTTC. Its protein product is CASSLRTGTYEQYF.

The chain has TRBV7-8 and TRBJ2-2, with a weak D call TRBD2 (7 bases). The V end was cut by 5 bases, the J end by 7 bases, with 32 bases between. The germline CDR1 and CDR2 sequences are SGHVS and FQNEAQ. The length of the CDR3 is 20 residues. CDR3 in amino acids: CASSPTWGGGGAKADGELFF. CDR3 coding DNA: TGTGCCAGCAGCCCAACCTGGGGGGGCGGGGGCGCCAAGGCGGACGGGGAGCTGTTTTTT. The variable domain in full, with the rest retrieved from reference TRBV7-8 and TRBJ2-2, is GAGVSQSPRYKVAKRGQDVALRCDPISGHVSLFWYQQALGQGPEFLTYFQNEAQLDKSGLPSDRFFAERPEGSVSTLKIQRTQQEDSAVYLCASSPTWGGGGAKADGELFFGEGSRLTVL.

This clone was seen ten or more times. V and J are TRBV19 and TRBJ2-4; 7 positions agree with TRBD2. V gave up 4 bases and J gave up 7 bases; unmatched junction bases: 13. Germline CDR1 reads LNHDA; CDR2 reads SQIVND (reference sequence). The CDR3 has 16 amino acids. The CDR3 reads CASSTPFDTGRNIQYF. DNA of the CDR3: TGTGCCAGTAGTACCCCCTTTGACACCGGGAGGAACATTCAGTACTTC.

The genes are TRBV27 and TRBJ1-2; 9 bases align to TRBD1. This CDR3 is built from 15 residues. The germline gives CDR1 MNHEY, CDR2 SMNVEV (reference sequence). Losses at the gene ends were 5 bases for V and 1 base for J; bases not matched to a gene: 5. CDR3 nucleotide sequence: TGTGCCAGCAGTCCCGGGACAGGGCATAACTATGGCTACACCTTC. This sequence encodes CASSPGTGHNYGYTF.

The V call is TRBV5-6, the J call TRBJ1-4; TRBD1 matches at 7 bases. Germline CDR1 is SGHDT and CDR2 is YYEEEE. The junction had 4 bases not matched to a gene; V was cut back by 0 bases and J by 14 bases. The CDR3 is 12 amino acids. As DNA, the CDR3 is TGTGCCAGCAGCTTGGGGACAGGCCAGCTGTTTTTT. This codes for CASSLGTGQLFF.

With regard to this clone: The same CDR3 arises from other DNA sequences in this sample as well. The V gene is TRBV5-1, the J gene TRBJ2-1, with TRBD2 identical over 10 bases. Unmatched junction bases numbered 3, after V lost 0 bases and J lost 6 bases. CDR1 SGHRS and CDR2 YFSETQ come from the germline V gene. CDR3 size: 15 residues. In DNA form, the CDR3 reads TGCGCCAGCAGCTTGGGACTAGCGGGTCTCAATGAGCAGTTCTTC. Translation: CASSLGLAGLNEQFF.